A selection of T cell receptor beta chains follows, all from one sample in a study of blood T cell repertoires in COVID-19. The method was immunoSEQ multiplex PCR; TCRdb's version includes in-frame clones alone and lacks a portion of them. The sample lists around 250,000 clones, over 70% seen once, with around 7.8% in the top ten. The sample taken for sequencing was peripheral blood. All receptors come from a human donor in a cohort sampled during active COVID-19. Both conserved end residues are part of each CDR3. Each record gives: D gene, clone size, J gene, V gene, CDR3 DNA, CDR3 protein. The D gene is left open where the match is weak. Only part of the rows carry a size: once, few, many, or a class if the clone is expanded.

D: NA
size: NA
J: TRBJ2-5
V: TRBV28
DNA: TGTGCCAGCAGTTTAGCGGGGATAGAGACCCAGTACTTC
CDR3: CASSLAGIETQYF

D: TRBD1
size: NA
J: TRBJ1-1
V: TRBV6-6
DNA: TGTGCCAGCAGTTACGGTGGTCAGGGGGTCGCTGAAGCTTTCTTT
CDR3: CASSYGGQGVAEAFF

D: TRBD1
size: few
J: TRBJ2-7
V: TRBV7-2
DNA: TGTGCCAGCAGCCCTAGAGTCGGGACAGTACACGAGCAGTACTTC
CDR3: CASSPRVGTVHEQYF

D: NA
size: NA
J: TRBJ1-1
V: TRBV4-1
DNA: TGCGCCAGCAGCCTTGGGTTTGCCGGAGCTGAAGCTTTCTTT
CDR3: CASSLGFAGAEAFF

D: NA
size: NA
J: TRBJ2-7
V: TRBV10-3
DNA: TGTGCCATCAGCACAGGTTCCGAGCAGTACTTC
CDR3: CAISTGSEQYF

D: NA
size: few
J: TRBJ1-3
V: TRBV7-2
DNA: TGTGCCAGCAGCTTAGTCCAGGGCGCTGAAAACACCATATATTTT
CDR3: CASSLVQGAENTIYF

D: TRBD1
size: NA
J: TRBJ2-7
V: TRBV24-1
DNA: TGTGCCACCAGTGATCCCGGGACAGACACCTACGAGCAGTACTTC
CDR3: CATSDPGTDTYEQYF

D: TRBD1
size: NA
J: TRBJ2-7
V: TRBV7-8
DNA: TGTGCCAGCAGCGAACCGGGACAGGCCCCCTACGAGCAGTACTTC
CDR3: CASSEPGQAPYEQYF

D: NA
size: NA
J: TRBJ2-2
V: TRBV5-4
DNA: TGTGCCAGCAGCTTGTCAGGGGTCGGCACCGGGGAGCTGTTTTTT
CDR3: CASSLSGVGTGELFF

D: TRBD2
size: NA
J: TRBJ2-7
V: TRBV28
DNA: TGTGCCAGCAGTTCTCATAGCGGGGGGAGCTACGAGCAGTACTTC
CDR3: CASSSHSGGSYEQYF

D: TRBD2
size: NA
J: TRBJ2-1
V: TRBV19
DNA: TGTGCCAGTAGTATAGATACGGCATCGGGACTAGGTCGTCGAGGATCCTACAATGAGCAGTTCTTC
CDR3: CASSIDTASGLGRRGSYNEQFF

D: TRBD2
size: NA
J: TRBJ2-1
V: TRBV2
DNA: TGTGCCAGCAGTTGGCTGACTAGCGGGGAAGGCTATGAGCAGTTCTTC
CDR3: CASSWLTSGEGYEQFF

D: NA
size: NA
J: TRBJ1-3
V: TRBV27
DNA: TGTGCCAGCAGTTTAAAGGGCCCCAGGACAACTGGAAACACCATATATTTT
CDR3: CASSLKGPRTTGNTIYF